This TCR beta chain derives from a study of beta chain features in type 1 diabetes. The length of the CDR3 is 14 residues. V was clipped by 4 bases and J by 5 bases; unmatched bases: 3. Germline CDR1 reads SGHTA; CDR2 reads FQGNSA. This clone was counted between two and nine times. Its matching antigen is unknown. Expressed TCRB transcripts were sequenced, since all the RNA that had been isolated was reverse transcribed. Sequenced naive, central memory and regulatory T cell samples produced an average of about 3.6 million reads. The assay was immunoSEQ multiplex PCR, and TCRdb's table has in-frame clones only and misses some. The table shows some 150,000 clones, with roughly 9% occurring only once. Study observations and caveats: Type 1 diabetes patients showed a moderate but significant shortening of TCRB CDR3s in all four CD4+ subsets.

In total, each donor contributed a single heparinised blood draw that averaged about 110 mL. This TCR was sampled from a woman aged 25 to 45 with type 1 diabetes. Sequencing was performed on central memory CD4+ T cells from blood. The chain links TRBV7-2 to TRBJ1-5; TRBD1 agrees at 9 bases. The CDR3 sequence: CASSSDRGYQPQHF. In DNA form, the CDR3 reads TGTGCCAGCAGCTCGGACAGGGGCTATCAGCCCCAGCATTTT.